The clone carrying this T cell receptor beta chain was seen a few times. The entry originates in a study of response to subunit inactivated influenza vaccine. The CDR3 contains 13 residues. With V trimmed by 8 bases and J by 5 bases, 5 bases remained unmatched. One entry per CDR3 protein results from TCRdb running MiXCR on the RT-PCR reads. Of approximately 530,000 distinct CDR3 sequences in the sample, about an eighth were seen once. The specimen was PBMCs from blood, collected 35 to 45 days after vaccination. This TCR came from a man between 45 and 60 years old who received an inactivated influenza vaccine. This chain uses TRBV12-3 or TRBV12-4 with TRBJ2-1, with TRBD1 matching over 8 bases. CDR3 sequence (DNA): TGTGCCAGCTCGGGACAGGCCAACAATGAGCAGTTCTTC. Its protein is CASSGQANNEQFF.